These T cell receptor beta chains were read from a single sample in a study of vaccination effects on CD4 cells after COVID-19. Profiling relied on immunoSEQ multiplex PCR, and the TCRdb table lists in-frame clones only, not all of them. The sample includes more than 35,000 clones, 75% seen only once; the top ten take roughly 29%. Antigens of these TCRs are unknown. Specimen: CD4+ T cells from PBMCs cultured with a peptide pool, collected before COVID-19 vaccination. All receptors come from a human donor who had a prior SARS-CoV-2 infection. Each CDR3 is given with its conserved first and last residue. Each record gives: V gene, J gene, clone size, CDR3 protein. Not every row has a clone size; where given, it reads once, few, many or a size class.

V: TRBV19; J: TRBJ2-5; size: NA; CDR3: CASSPRGGPGETQYF
V: TRBV5-6; J: TRBJ1-1; size: few; CDR3: CASSSLRHGAAFF
V: TRBV29-1; J: TRBJ2-1; size: NA; CDR3: CSVLRGNEQFF
V: TRBV4-1; J: TRBJ2-2; size: NA; CDR3: CASLRGVLDSGELFF
V: TRBV5-1; J: TRBJ2-3; size: NA; CDR3: CASSLNPGQGIAGDTQYF
V: TRBV2; J: TRBJ2-3; size: NA; CDR3: CASSEGLAASTDTQYF
V: TRBV7-9; J: TRBJ2-4; size: NA; CDR3: CASSSGGTFQYF
V: TRBV5-5; J: TRBJ1-1; size: NA; CDR3: CASSSDRSNTEAFF
V: TRBV5-4; J: TRBJ1-1; size: NA; CDR3: CASSFDRASTEAFF
V: TRBV14; J: TRBJ1-1; size: few; CDR3: CASSPRGRWLWTEAFF
V: TRBV14; J: TRBJ1-6; size: NA; CDR3: CASSRKELVQADNSPLHF
V: TRBV27; J: TRBJ1-6; size: NA; CDR3: CASSPDGPRRYSPLHF
V: TRBV2; J: TRBJ2-1; size: NA; CDR3: CASRSPTTYNEQFF
V: TRBV21-1; J: TRBJ2-1; size: NA; CDR3: CASRAAETPSLGYNEQFF
V: TRBV11-2; J: TRBJ2-3; size: few; CDR3: CASSTTSGGAADTQYF
V: TRBV6-6; J: TRBJ2-3; size: few; CDR3: CASIPSGTDTQYF
V: TRBV11-3; J: TRBJ2-5; size: once; CDR3: CASSLLGLRQETQYF
V: TRBV24-1; J: TRBJ1-5; size: NA; CDR3: CATSDVGGVKAQHF
V: TRBV5-6; J: TRBJ2-5; size: once; CDR3: CASSLGWSGWETQYF
V: TRBV19; J: TRBJ2-3; size: NA; CDR3: CASSILETDTQYF
V: TRBV2; J: TRBJ1-3; size: NA; CDR3: CASSGDRAYSGNTIYF
V: TRBV27; J: TRBJ2-1; size: once; CDR3: CASSGLAGGKSSYNEQFF
V: TRBV7-2; J: TRBJ1-6; size: NA; CDR3: CASSPERYNSPLHF
V: TRBV19; J: TRBJ2-7; size: few; CDR3: CASSALGRTYEQYF
V: TRBV5-4; J: TRBJ1-1; size: few; CDR3: CASSFQANTEAFF
V: TRBV28; J: TRBJ2-1; size: NA; CDR3: CASSLSGRGNEQFF
V: TRBV6-5; J: TRBJ2-1; size: few; CDR3: CASSYLRQGNEQFF
V: TRBV7-9; J: TRBJ2-2; size: NA; CDR3: CASSDTSQGSDTGELFF
V: TRBV18; J: TRBJ2-5; size: NA; CDR3: CASSFGHPTLETQYF
V: TRBV4-3; J: TRBJ2-1; size: NA; CDR3: CASSQMRLAGVNEQFF
V: TRBV6-2/TRBV6-3; J: TRBJ2-1; size: NA; CDR3: CASSSGTEQFF
V: TRBV30; J: TRBJ1-3; size: NA; CDR3: CAWTSLSGNTIYF
V: TRBV19; J: TRBJ2-1; size: few; CDR3: CASGGGSYNEQFF
V: TRBV5-6; J: TRBJ1-2; size: NA; CDR3: CASSLVGWGTGYGYTF
V: TRBV7-2; J: TRBJ2-3; size: NA; CDR3: CASSLGPRLAGVTDTQYF
V: TRBV7-2; J: TRBJ2-1; size: NA; CDR3: CASSQGLVYNEQFF
V: TRBV10-3; J: TRBJ1-1; size: few; CDR3: CAISDLGNTEAFF
V: TRBV4-1; J: TRBJ1-1; size: few; CDR3: CASSHRHGKAEAFF
V: TRBV9; J: TRBJ2-1; size: NA; CDR3: CASSAHRGGYNEQFF
V: TRBV6-6; J: TRBJ2-7; size: NA; CDR3: CASSLAGGREQYF
V: TRBV21-1; J: TRBJ2-4; size: NA; CDR3: CASISMTEVKNIQYF
V: TRBV27; J: TRBJ2-1; size: few; CDR3: CASRVGSYSYNEQFF
V: TRBV2; J: TRBJ2-7; size: NA; CDR3: CASSSQAYEQYF
V: TRBV27; J: TRBJ1-6; size: NA; CDR3: CASKETGFYNSPLHF
V: TRBV2; J: TRBJ2-2; size: NA; CDR3: CASSYSGELFF
V: TRBV7-2; J: TRBJ2-7; size: NA; CDR3: CASSPRQETYEQYF
V: TRBV14; J: TRBJ2-1; size: few; CDR3: CASSQALFYEQFF
V: TRBV20-1; J: TRBJ2-3; size: once; CDR3: CSASLAGGHTQYF